This T cell receptor beta chain was captured by sequencing in a study of PD-L1 blockade in urothelial cancer. Study details: Atezolizumab therapy began for patients in the mid-2010s, dosed at 1,200 mg intravenously every 3 weeks. Among blood samples, the median T cell count was around 150,000.

Noted time point: peripheral blood 6 weeks after treatment start. Patients yielded 1 to 8 samples each, pretreatment and on-treatment. In the case of this clone: Its antigen is still unknown.

The CDR3 spans 15 residues. Unmatched junction bases numbered 12, after V lost 4 bases and J lost 6 bases. The germline V gene encodes CDR1 SGHKS and CDR2 YYEKEE (reference sequence). Method: immunoSEQ multiplex PCR; TCRdb's copy keeps in-frame clones and lacks some. Of 35,000 to 55,000 clones in the sample, roughly 86% were seen once. The study's findings and limits: Sub-median blood TCR clonality before treatment predicted longer survival.

This sequence joins TRBV5-5 and TRBJ2-7, with 8 positions matching TRBD2. The sequence came from a man between 60 and 75 years old with urothelial cancer. Sequenced here: PBMCs, sampled around atezolizumab (anti-PD-L1) treatment. CDR3 protein: CASSGGSGRGFEQYF. The CDR3 region has the DNA TGTGCCAGCAGCGGGGGGAGCGGGAGAGGATTCGAGCAGTACTTC.